This record looks at one T cell receptor beta chain sequence and its context. The antigen it recognizes is unknown. Base-call qualities are not available, and no considerably larger clone is one nucleotide away. Per the germline V gene, SGHTS is the CDR1 and YDEGEE is the CDR2. V is cut back by 1 base and J by 12 bases, with 11 bases in the junction unmatched. From the cysteine up to the phenylalanine, the CDR3 has a length of 17 residues. The only DNA kept is the CDR3, 51 bases in frame from the first base. The immunoSEQ Assay, a bias-controlled multiplex PCR, was used to amplify TCRbeta CDR3 regions from genomic DNA. Concerning the study's data processing: The number of nucleated cells in each sample was estimated by amplification of reference gene primers within the assay. To quantify the absolute abundance of each unique TCRbeta CDR3 rearrangement, sequence reads were collapsed and filtered. Productive Simpson clonality was computed per sample as the square root of Simpson's diversity index over productive rearrangements. TCRdb's version of the immuneACCESS table is confined to in-frame rearrangements and falls short of the full clone set. An unresolved V gene accounts for under half of the shortfall where checked; the remainder is of unknown origin. Clone size and V and J calls were adopted from that table, with D and trimming inferred from the DNA. The table for this sample lists under 150,000 clones; more than 65% of them were counted only once. 3.5% to 4.5% of the sample belongs to the ten largest clones.

Collaborating institutions collected whole blood in K2EDTA tubes following their own protocols. For TCRbeta analysis, collaborators shipped samples in one of three forms: frozen whole blood, isolated PBMCs, or DNA extracted from either of those sample types. These data originate in a study of blood T cell repertoires in COVID-19 (dated by TCRdb to 2018 to 2020). General notes on the study: Samples from collaborators originated in the United States, Italy and Spain and spanned both the acute and convalescent phases of COVID-19. The prospective study material was composed of cDNA or gDNA derived from T cells, B-cell-depleted T cells, or PBMCs. The dataset comprised deeply sampled blood TCRbeta repertoires from subjects exposed to, actively infected with, or recovered from COVID-19. A freely available public database, intended as a resource for researchers studying the immune response to SARS-CoV-2, is where the repertoires were released. Samples came from the ongoing ImmuneRACE study (first 160 participants) plus 1,254 subjects from 6 global collaborators. Sample metadata almost always included a de-identified subject ID, COVID-19 status, age in years and sex. Where HLA class I and class II types were available, the types were taken from metadata supplied by the sample provider, not from assay-based typing. Paper-wide results and their limitations: How much clinical and demographic metadata was included differed by source and by participant, and the metadata was provided uncurated.

This sequence originates from a woman aged 55-75 years with acute or convalescent COVID-19. Sample: peripheral blood. The V gene is TRBV5-8 and the J gene is TRBJ2-1, and 15 junctional nucleotides match TRBD2. The DNA sequence is given as TGTGCCAGCAGCTTGTCCCCGGGACTAGCGGGAGGCGAGGGGCAGTTCTTC. Its amino acids are CASSLSPGLAGGEGQFF.